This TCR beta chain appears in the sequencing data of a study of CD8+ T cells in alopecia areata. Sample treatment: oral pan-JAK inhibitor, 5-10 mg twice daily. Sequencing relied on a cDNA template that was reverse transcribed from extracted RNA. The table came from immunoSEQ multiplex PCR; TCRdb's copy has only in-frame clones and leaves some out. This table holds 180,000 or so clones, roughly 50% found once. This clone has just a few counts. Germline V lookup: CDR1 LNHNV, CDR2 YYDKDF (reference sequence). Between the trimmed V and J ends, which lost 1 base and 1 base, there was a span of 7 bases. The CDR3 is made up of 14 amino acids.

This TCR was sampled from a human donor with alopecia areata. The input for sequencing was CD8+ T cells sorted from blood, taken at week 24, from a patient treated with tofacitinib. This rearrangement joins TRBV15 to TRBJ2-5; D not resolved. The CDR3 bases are TGTGCCACCAGCAGAGTAGGCCGCCAAGAGACCCAGTACTTC. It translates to CATSRVGRQETQYF.